These 27 T cell receptor beta chains were sequenced from one sample in a study of T cell changes during pregnancy in multiple sclerosis (dated by TCRdb to the late 2010s). The receptor library was made with the immunoSEQ multiplex PCR assay. TCRdb limited this immuneACCESS table to in-frame rearrangements with V and J called. A share of clones is missing; checked studies link under half to unresolved V genes, and the rest is unexplained. Present in this sample are about 60,000 clones, around 92% of which were seen just once. Together, the top ten hold about 0.9% of the sample. The source was peripheral blood, collected in the first trimester of pregnancy. The receptors here all came from a female donor with multiple sclerosis, enrolled in a pregnancy study.

The sample holds one count of this clone. The gene calls are TRBV7-3 and TRBJ2-1; 11 positions agree with TRBD2. Unmatched junction bases numbered 10, after V lost 0 bases and J lost 6 bases. CDR1 SGHTA and CDR2 FQGTGA come from the germline V gene. The CDR3 loop spans 18 amino acids. The CDR3 protein is CASSLTVAGGLMGNEQFF. CDR3 coding DNA: TGTGCCAGCAGCTTAACAGTAGCGGGGGGGCTAATGGGCAATGAGCAGTTCTTC.

This CDR3 reads CASSQTGTGELFF. In nucleotides, the CDR3 is TGTGCCAGCAGTCAGACAGGGACCGGGGAGCTGTTTTTT. The chain combines TRBV7-8 with TRBJ2-2; TRBD1 agrees at 7 bases. With V trimmed by 6 bases and J by 5 bases, 3 bases remained unmatched. The CDR3 length is 13 residues. Germline CDR1 reads SGHVS; CDR2 reads FQNEAQ.

This chain connects TRBV14 to TRBJ2-7; D possibly corresponds to TRBD1 (6 bases). The CDR3 runs to 14 residues. Germline CDR1 SGHDN, CDR2 FVKESK. Trimming pared 4 bases from V and 4 bases from J, leaving 14 bases between. The CDR3 DNA is TGTGCCAGCAGCCCCTACAGGGCTCGGTACGAGCAGTACTTC. This gives the protein CASSPYRARYEQYF.

This clone was counted a single time. CDR3 bases: TGTGCCAGCACCGTGGGGGCCTTTGCTGGCTACACCTTC. Residues: CASTVGAFAGYTF. The chain carries TRBV9 and TRBJ1-2; possible D gene TRBD1, 6 bases. The germline V and J ends were trimmed by 6 bases and 7 bases, with 16 bases remaining between them. This CDR3 contains 13 residues. The germline CDR1 and CDR2 sequences are SGDLS and YYNGEE.

J is TRBJ2-1 and V is TRBV6-1; possible D gene TRBD2, 5 bases. Trimming took 7 bases from V and 4 from J, leaving 11 bases between them. The length of the CDR3 is 13 residues. Germline assignment: CDR1 MNHNS and CDR2 SASEGT. The CDR3 loop is CASKGSTYNEQFF. The CDR3 DNA sequence: TGTGCCAGCAAAGGGAGCACGTACAATGAGCAGTTCTTC.

The V and J genes are TRBV6-1 and TRBJ2-1, with D possibly matching TRBD1 (6 bases). The CDR3 is 15 residues long. CDR1 and CDR2 from the germline V gene are MNHNS and SASEGT. Trimming removed 1 base from V and 0 bases from J, with 7 bases in between. Here the CDR3 reads CASSEGGGSYNEQFF. The CDR3 region has the DNA TGTGCCAGCAGTGAAGGAGGGGGCTCCTACAATGAGCAGTTCTTC.

V is TRBV5-1 and J is TRBJ2-3; 9 bases fit TRBD2. Germline V lookup: CDR1 SGHRS, CDR2 YFSETQ. The CDR3 length is 16 residues. The V and J ends lost 0 bases and 2 bases, in that order; junction bases with no gene match: 4. The CDR3 DNA sequence: TGCGCCAGCAGCTTGGGGGCGGGGGGGCTCACAGATACGCAGTATTTT. Its protein is CASSLGAGGLTDTQYF. Full variable domain (outside the CDR3, taken from reference TRBV5-1 and TRBJ2-3): KAGVTQTPRYLIKTRGQQVTLSCSPISGHRSVSWYQQTPGQGLQFLFEYFSETQRNKGNFPGRFSGRQFSNSRSEMNVSTLELGDSALYLCASSLGAGGLTDTQYFGPGTRLTVL.

The CDR3: CASSLGQPFSGNTIYF. The CDR3 nucleotides are TGTGCCAGCAGCTTAGGACAGCCCTTCTCTGGAAACACCATATATTTT. This chain joins TRBV7-6 and TRBJ1-3; maybe TRBD1 (5 bases). V dropped 1 base and J dropped 0 bases, with 10 bases sitting between them. Germline assignment: CDR1 SGHVS and CDR2 FNYEAQ. The CDR3 consists of 16 residues.

The chain couples TRBV4-2 to TRBJ2-2, with 15 bases that match TRBD2. J was trimmed by 1 base and V by 1 base; bases with no gene match: 4. CDR3 length: 19 amino acids. Germline V gene data show CDR1 as LGHNA and CDR2 as YNFKEQ. CDR3: CASSQVGTSGGRNTGELFF. The CDR3 DNA reads as TGTGCCAGCAGCCAAGTAGGGACTAGCGGGGGGCGGAACACCGGGGAGCTGTTTTTT.

In DNA form, the CDR3 reads TGTGCCGGCGCGGGACAGGGATCTGGCTACACCTTC. This translates into CAGAGQGSGYTF. The chain carries TRBV28 and TRBJ1-2; 9 bases line up with TRBD1. V gave up 11 bases and J gave up 7 bases; unmatched junction bases: 8. This CDR3 region has 12 residues. In germline, CDR1 is MDHEN, CDR2 SYDVKM.

The V gene is TRBV6-6, the J gene TRBJ1-5; D ambiguous. The germline gives CDR1 MNHNY, CDR2 SVGAGI (reference sequence). With 6 bases removed from V and 2 bases from J, the gap between germline ends came to 8 bases. The length of the CDR3 is 13 residues. The CDR3 sequence: CASSPPGNQPQHF. The CDR3 nucleotides read TGTGCCAGCAGCCCCCCGGGCAATCAGCCCCAGCATTTT.

The chain combines TRBV7-2 with TRBJ2-7; the D gene is possibly TRBD1 (6 bases). CDR3 length: 15 residues. V was trimmed by 0 bases and J by 0 bases, leaving 9 bases between them. CDR1 is SGHTA and CDR2 is FQGNSA in the germline V gene. CDR3 residues: CASSLAGQLSYEQYF. CDR3 in DNA: TGTGCCAGCAGCTTAGCGGGACAACTCTCCTACGAGCAGTACTTC.

V gene TRBV9 combines with J gene TRBJ2-4, with D possibly matching TRBD2 (5 bases). Looked up from germline, CDR1 is SGDLS and CDR2 is YYNGEE. V was clipped by 0 bases and J by 3 bases, with 16 bases between them. This CDR3 is built from 17 residues. The CDR3 region is CASSVAGGLGDKNIQYF. CDR3 nucleotides: TGTGCCAGCAGCGTAGCCGGTGGGTTGGGAGACAAAAACATTCAGTACTTC.

This clone was seen once. This rearrangement joins TRBV7-9 to TRBJ1-1; D may be TRBD1 (6 bases). CDR1 SEHNR and CDR2 FQNEAQ come from the germline V gene (reference sequence). The CDR3 length is 14 residues. V lost 8 bases and J lost 7, with 20 bases in between. In DNA, the CDR3 is TGTGCCAGCGGGCTCTCCGGGGGAGGGGGTGAAGCTTTCTTT. It translates to CASGLSGGGGEAFF.

The rearrangement uses TRBV15 and TRBJ2-5; TRBD1 matches at 12 bases. Trimming cost V 5 bases and J 4 bases; bases outside gene matches: 5. Germline assignment: CDR1 LNHNV and CDR2 YYDKDF (reference sequence). This CDR3 spans 15 amino acids. CDR3 DNA: TGTGCCACCAGCGGGGACAGGGGGCGTGTAGAGACCCAGTACTTC. Protein sequence: CATSGDRGRVETQYF.

The V call is TRBV9, the J call TRBJ2-1, with D perhaps TRBD1 (6 bases). This CDR3 region has 13 residues. V was cut by 0 bases and J by 10 bases, with 11 bases left in between. Germline CDR1 SGDLS, CDR2 YYNGEE. The CDR3 loop is CASSVDSGTEQFF. DNA of the CDR3: TGTGCCAGCAGCGTAGACTCTGGGACAGAGCAGTTCTTC.

The V gene is TRBV5-1, the J gene TRBJ1-3; 11 bases fit TRBD1. The CDR3 is 13 amino acids. Germline CDR1 and CDR2: SGHRS and YFSETQ. The junction had 2 bases not matched to a gene; V was cut back by 3 bases and J by 9 bases. The DNA of the CDR3 is TGCGCCAGCAGCTGGGGGACAGGGGGCACCATATATTTT. Translation: CASSWGTGGTIYF.

This rearrangement joins TRBV30 to TRBJ1-2; D perhaps matches TRBD1 (5 bases). Trimming took 4 bases from V and 4 from J, leaving 10 bases between them. The CDR3 length is 12 residues. Germline V gene data show CDR1 as GTSNPN and CDR2 as SVGIG (reference sequence). CDR3 sequence (DNA): TGTGCCTGGAAACCTGACAGCTATGGCTACACCTTC. It codes for CAWKPDSYGYTF.

This clone was counted a single time. CDR3 DNA sequence: TGTGCCAGCAGCTTGGACAGGGGGTGGTCACCCCTCCACTTT. This gives the protein CASSLDRGWSPLHF. This chain connects TRBV6-4 to TRBJ1-6; 10 bases are a match to TRBD1. Germline V gives CDR1 MRHNA, CDR2 SNTAGT. Trimming cost V 6 bases and J 10 bases; bases outside gene matches: 6. CDR3 length: 14 residues.

V gene TRBV7-9 combines with J gene TRBJ1-4; 7 nucleotides align to TRBD1. From germline, CDR1 is SEHNR and CDR2 FQNEAQ (reference sequence). The CDR3 consists of 15 residues. After removal of 0 bases from V and 6 bases from J, the junction contained 4 bases not matched to a gene. The CDR3 region is CASSLALDRDEKLFF. CDR3 nucleotide sequence: TGTGCCAGCAGCTTAGCGCTCGACAGGGATGAAAAACTGTTTTTT. The entire variable domain, with the rest obtained from reference TRBV7-9 and TRBJ1-4, is as follows: DTGVSQNPRHKITKRGQNVTFRCDPISEHNRLYWYRQTLGQGPEFLTYFQNEAQLEKSRLLSDRFSAERPKGSFSTLEIQRTEQGDSAMYLCASSLALDRDEKLFFGSGTQLSVL.

This chain links TRBV15 with TRBJ1-2, with D perhaps matching TRBD1 (5 bases). Germline CDR1 and CDR2: LNHNV and YYDKDF (reference sequence). V was clipped by 0 bases and J by 5 bases, with 19 bases between them. The CDR3 spans 17 residues. As DNA, the CDR3 is TGTGCCACCAGCAGAGATTGGGAAGGGGCAGCTGGGTATGGCTACACCTTC. It codes for CATSRDWEGAAGYGYTF.

This clone was counted a single time. The DNA of the CDR3 is TGTGCCAGCAGCCAATCCAGACAGGTCTATGGCTACACCTTC. Amino acids: CASSQSRQVYGYTF. The chain is built from TRBV16 and TRBJ1-2, with D perhaps TRBD1 (6 bases). Trimming cost V 0 bases and J 4 bases, with 9 bases left between them. This CDR3 contains 14 residues. Germline V gene lookup returns CDR1 KGHSY and CDR2 FQNENV. The variable domain in full, with the rest retrieved from reference TRBV16 and TRBJ1-2, is GEEVAQTPKHLVRGEGQKAKLYCAPIKGHSYVFWYQQVLKNEFKFLISFQNENVFDETGMPKERFSAKCLPNSPCSLEIQATKLEDSAVYFCASSQSRQVYGYTFGSGTRLTVV.

The chain links TRBV7-2 to TRBJ2-7; maybe TRBD2 (5 bases). CDR1 and CDR2 from the germline V gene are SGHTA and FQGNSA. The CDR3 runs to 13 residues. The V end lost 3 bases, the J end lost 3 bases, and 9 bases lay between the germline ends. This CDR3 is CASSFGNFYEQYF. In nucleotides, the CDR3 is TGTGCCAGCAGCTTCGGGAATTTCTACGAGCAGTACTTC.

The V gene is TRBV7-9, the J gene TRBJ2-7, with D maybe TRBD2 (5 bases). This CDR3 contains 14 residues. Germline assignment: CDR1 SEHNR and CDR2 FQNEAQ (reference sequence). Trimming left V 1 base short and J 0 bases short, with 7 bases between. The CDR3 loop is CASSLVASSYEQYF. The CDR3 bases are TGTGCCAGCAGCTTAGTAGCGAGCTCCTACGAGCAGTACTTC.

V usage is TRBV10-3 and J usage is TRBJ1-4; a weak D match, TRBD1 (5 bases). Germline V gene lookup returns CDR1 ENHRY and CDR2 SYGVKD. The CDR3 length is 18 residues. Trimming shortened V by 2 bases and J by 2 bases, and 18 bases separated the two germline ends. CDR3 DNA sequence: TGTGCCATCAGTGAGGAGACGGGAGGGGCAACGACTAATGAAAAACTGTTTTTT. Encoded protein: CAISEETGGATTNEKLFF.

This chain links TRBV18 with TRBJ2-7, with 7 bases aligning to TRBD1. With V trimmed by 3 bases and J by 0 bases, 8 bases remained unmatched. There are 16 residues in the CDR3. Germline CDR1 and CDR2: KGHSH and LQKENI. The CDR3 reads CASSPYHRDSSYEQYF. The CDR3 region has the DNA TGTGCCAGCTCACCCTACCATCGGGACAGCTCCTACGAGCAGTACTTC.

The genes are TRBV5-4 and TRBJ1-6; TRBD1 matches at 10 bases. The CDR3 contains 16 residues. V lost 4 bases, J lost 9 bases, and 10 bases stayed unmatched. The V gene's germline CDR1 is SGHNT and CDR2 YYREEE (reference sequence). The CDR3 loop reads CASSPGQGGLSSPLHF. In nucleotides, the CDR3 is TGTGCCAGCAGCCCCGGACAGGGGGGCTTATCTTCACCCCTCCACTTT.